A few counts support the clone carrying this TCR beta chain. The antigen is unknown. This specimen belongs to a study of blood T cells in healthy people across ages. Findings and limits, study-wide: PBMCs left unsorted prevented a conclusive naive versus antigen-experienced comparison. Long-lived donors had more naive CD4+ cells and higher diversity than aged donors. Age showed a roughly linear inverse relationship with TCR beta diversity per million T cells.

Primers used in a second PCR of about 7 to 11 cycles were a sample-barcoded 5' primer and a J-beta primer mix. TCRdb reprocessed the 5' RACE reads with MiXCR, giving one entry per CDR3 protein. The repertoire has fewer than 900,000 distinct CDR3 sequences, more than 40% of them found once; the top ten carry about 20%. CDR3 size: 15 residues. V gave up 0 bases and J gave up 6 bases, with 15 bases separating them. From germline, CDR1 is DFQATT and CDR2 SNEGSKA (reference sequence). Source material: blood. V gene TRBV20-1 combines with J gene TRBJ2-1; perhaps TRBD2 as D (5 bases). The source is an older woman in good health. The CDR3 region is CSARDRVASLNEQFF. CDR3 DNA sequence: TGCAGTGCTAGAGATAGGGTAGCGTCCCTCAATGAGCAGTTCTTC.